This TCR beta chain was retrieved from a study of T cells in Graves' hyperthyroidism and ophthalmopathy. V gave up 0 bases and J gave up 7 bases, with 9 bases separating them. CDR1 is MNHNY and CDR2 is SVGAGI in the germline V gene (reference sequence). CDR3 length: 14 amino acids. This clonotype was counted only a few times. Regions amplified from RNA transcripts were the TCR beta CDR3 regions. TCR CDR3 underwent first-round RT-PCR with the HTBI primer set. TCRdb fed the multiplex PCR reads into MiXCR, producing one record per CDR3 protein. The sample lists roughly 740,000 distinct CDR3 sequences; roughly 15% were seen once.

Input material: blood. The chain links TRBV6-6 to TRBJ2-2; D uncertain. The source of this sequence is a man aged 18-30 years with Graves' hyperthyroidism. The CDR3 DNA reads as TGTGCCAGCAGTTACTCGTTGGTTGGCGGGGAGCTGTTTTTT. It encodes CASSYSLVGGELFF.